Each of the 21 T cell receptor beta chains below was sequenced from the same sample in a study of shared clonotypes between healthy human individuals. Assay: immunoSEQ multiplex PCR; the TCRdb copy retains only in-frame clones and omits some. The data show approximately 530,000 clones, 95% to 97% seen once. Sequencing input: naive CD4+ T cells sorted from blood. Regarding subset: CD45RA+ positively selected. The receptors shown here come from a woman in her twenties or thirties in good health.

The chain has TRBV6-1 and TRBJ2-3, with TRBD2 identical over 8 bases. Trimming removed 3 bases from V and 0 bases from J; junction bases left unmatched: 5. The CDR3 is made up of 16 amino acids. Germline loops: CDR1 MNHNS, CDR2 SASEGT. In DNA form, the CDR3 reads TGTGCCAGCAGTGACGGGGTAGCGGGAAGCACAGATACGCAGTATTTT. It yields the protein CASSDGVAGSTDTQYF.

This chain uses TRBV19 with TRBJ1-5; maybe TRBD1 (6 bases). The CDR3 has 18 amino acids. The germline CDR1 and CDR2 sequences are LNHDA and SQIVND (reference sequence). The ends were cut back, 1 base at V and 0 bases at J, with 16 bases in the middle. CDR3 DNA: TGTGCCAGTAGTATAGGTGGACAGTCCCTTCTTAGCAATCAGCCCCAGCATTTT. Its protein is CASSIGGQSLLSNQPQHF.

The chain joins TRBV18 to TRBJ2-7; 7 bases fit TRBD2. There are 15 residues in the CDR3. V shed 6 bases, J shed 2 bases, and the junction held 10 bases outside the gene matches. Looked up from germline, CDR1 is KGHSH and CDR2 is LQKENI. Here the CDR3 reads CASSSFGGNTYEQYF. CDR3 in DNA: TGTGCCAGCTCGTCCTTCGGGGGGAATACCTACGAGCAGTACTTC.

This clone came up once. The CDR3 nucleotides are TGTGCCAGCAGCTTAGCTTGGGGGGGAAAACGCACTGAAGCTTTCTTT. This encodes CASSLAWGGKRTEAFF. The gene calls are TRBV11-2 and TRBJ1-1; D may be TRBD1 (5 bases). The CDR3 loop spans 16 amino acids. V was shortened by 1 base and J by 4 bases, with 16 bases between the two germline ends. Germline lookup yields CDR1 SGHAT and CDR2 FQNNGV.

This sequence joins TRBV6-4 and TRBJ2-4; 8 positions agree with TRBD1. CDR1 MRHNA and CDR2 SNTAGT come from the germline V gene. V lost 5 bases and J lost 7; bases outside the gene matches: 10. The CDR3 loop spans 15 amino acids. The CDR3 DNA sequence: TGTGCCAGCAGTTATCCTCGGGACAGGAGTAACATTCAGTACTTC. Its protein product is CASSYPRDRSNIQYF.

This chain joins TRBV20-1 and TRBJ2-7; a possible D gene is TRBD2 (5 bases). This CDR3 contains 10 residues. Germline assignment: CDR1 DFQATT and CDR2 SNEGSKA (reference sequence). V lost 2 bases to trimming and J lost 6 bases, with 5 bases between them. DNA for the CDR3: TGCAGTGCTAGACGGGGCGAGCAGTACTTC. Translating it yields CSARRGEQYF.

The CDR3 nucleotides are TGTGCCATCAGTGAGTCAGACAGGACGATGGGGACTGAAGCTTTCTTT. Translation: CAISESDRTMGTEAFF. This chain joins TRBV10-3 and TRBJ1-1, with D tentatively TRBD1 (6 bases). V lost 0 bases to trimming and J lost 5 bases, with 16 bases between them. The CDR3 is made up of 16 amino acids. Germline assignment: CDR1 ENHRY and CDR2 SYGVKD.

The chain carries TRBV11-2 and TRBJ2-2; perhaps D is TRBD1 or TRBD2 (5 bases each). Germline values: CDR1 SGHAT, CDR2 FQNNGV. The V and J ends lost 10 bases and 5 bases respectively, with 17 bases between them. This CDR3 contains 14 residues. Here the CDR3 reads CATTRAGRTGELFF. The CDR3 nucleotides are TGTGCCACCACCAGGGCGGGCCGGACCGGGGAGCTGTTTTTT.

The chain carries TRBV2 and TRBJ2-2; weak D call: TRBD1 (6 bases). Germline-derived CDR1 and CDR2 are SNHLY and FYNNEI. This CDR3 region has 15 residues. V was shortened by 5 bases and J by 5 bases, with 15 bases between the two germline ends. The CDR3 nucleotides read TGTGCCAGCAGTTCCGGGACACATGAAACCGGGGAGCTGTTTTTT. It translates to CASSSGTHETGELFF.

The count of this clone is one. The chain joins TRBV7-9 to TRBJ2-2; weak D call: TRBD1 (5 bases). The V end lost 0 bases, the J end lost 5 bases, and 10 bases lay between the germline ends. CDR1 and CDR2 (germline): SEHNR, FQNEAQ (reference sequence). The CDR3 length is 15 residues. In DNA form, the CDR3 reads TGTGCCAGCAGCTTAGCCAGGGTGGAAACCGGGGAGCTGTTTTTT. It yields the protein CASSLARVETGELFF.

The CDR3 DNA is TGCGCCAGCAGCTTGATCCCCGGATGGTCAGATACGCAGTATTTT. Its translation is CASSLIPGWSDTQYF. V gene TRBV5-1 combines with J gene TRBJ2-3; D is unclear. V was pared by 1 base and J by 4 bases, with 13 bases between. The germline CDR1 and CDR2 sequences are SGHRS and YFSETQ. The CDR3 has 15 amino acids.

V and J are TRBV2 and TRBJ2-3; 9 nucleotides line up with TRBD1. V was clipped by 4 bases and J by 5 bases; unmatched bases: 13. CDR1 is SNHLY and CDR2 is FYNNEI in the germline V gene. The CDR3 sequence is 17 residues long. CDR3 DNA: TGTGCCAGCAGTGGGACCCTACCGGGACAGGGCGTAGATACGCAGTATTTT. Protein: CASSGTLPGQGVDTQYF.

V usage is TRBV5-1 and J usage is TRBJ2-7, with 15 nucleotides matching TRBD2. This CDR3 is built from 18 residues. CDR1 is SGHRS, CDR2 YFSETQ, per germline. After removal of 0 bases from V and 0 bases from J, the junction contained 4 bases not matched to a gene. The DNA of the CDR3 is TGCGCCAGCAGCTTGGTAGGACTAGCGGGAGGGGTCTCCTACGAGCAGTACTTC. Its translation is CASSLVGLAGGVSYEQYF.

The chain uses TRBV19 and TRBJ1-2; D is possibly TRBD1 (5 bases). The germline V and J ends were trimmed by 5 bases and 6 bases, with 16 bases remaining between them. The V gene's germline CDR1 is LNHDA and CDR2 SQIVND (reference sequence). The CDR3 has 14 residues. The CDR3 coding sequence is TGTGCCAGTAGTCGCCCAGAAGGGGCGGATGGCTACACCTTC. Amino acids: CASSRPEGADGYTF.

This sequence joins TRBV5-1 and TRBJ2-5, with D possibly matching TRBD1 (5 bases). The germline CDR1 and CDR2 sequences are SGHRS and YFSETQ. CDR3 length equals 14 residues. Trimming stripped 4 bases from V and 2 bases from J, with 12 bases between. CDR3: CASSVDRTQETQYF. CDR3 bases: TGCGCCAGCAGCGTAGACAGAACGCAAGAGACCCAGTACTTC.

CDR3 sequence (DNA): TGTGCCAGCAGCCCCGCGGGACTTCCCAACACCGGGGAGCTGTTTTTT. Translation gives CASSPAGLPNTGELFF. V and J are TRBV9 and TRBJ2-2; a weak D match, TRBD2 (6 bases). The CDR3 spans 16 residues. The V end was cut by 4 bases, the J end by 2 bases, with 15 bases between. In germline, CDR1 is SGDLS, CDR2 YYNGEE.

This sequence joins TRBV9 and TRBJ2-5; 7 nucleotides agree with TRBD1. V lost 4 bases and J lost 2; bases outside the gene matches: 8. The CDR3 sequence is 15 residues long. Germline V gene lookup returns CDR1 SGDLS and CDR2 YYNGEE. The CDR3 region has the DNA TGTGCCAGCAGCTCACGACAGGGTCGACAAGAGACCCAGTACTTC. Amino acid sequence: CASSSRQGRQETQYF.

The chain is built from TRBV6-4 and TRBJ2-2; weak D call: TRBD2 (6 bases). V lost 2 bases, J lost 1 base, and 14 bases lay in between. CDR1 is MRHNA, CDR2 SNTAGT, per germline. The CDR3 consists of 17 residues. The CDR3 is CASSDKGRGKNTGELFF. The CDR3 bases are TGTGCCAGCAGTGACAAGGGGCGGGGTAAGAACACCGGGGAGCTGTTTTTT.

This chain joins TRBV28 and TRBJ2-7; 8 bases fit TRBD2. V shed 2 bases and J 6 bases; nucleotides not matched to a gene: 9. Looked up from germline, CDR1 is MDHEN and CDR2 is SYDVKM. This CDR3 comprises 15 residues. CDR3 sequence reads: CASSLPSSGFPEQYF. CDR3 DNA: TGTGCCAGCAGTTTACCTTCTAGCGGGTTTCCCGAGCAGTACTTC.

The chain is built from TRBV18 and TRBJ2-7; D unresolved. Trimming pared 5 bases from V and 2 bases from J, leaving 13 bases between. CDR1 and CDR2 from the germline V gene are KGHSH and LQKENI. This CDR3 has 14 residues. The CDR3 DNA reads as TGTGCCAGCTCAGCCTCGGGCCAGACCTACGAGCAGTACTTC. Protein sequence: CASSASGQTYEQYF.

The genes are TRBV6-1 and TRBJ2-2; D gene ambiguous. CDR3 length: 13 amino acids. Looked up from germline, CDR1 is MNHNS and CDR2 is SASEGT. The V and J ends lost 3 bases and 8 bases respectively, with 10 bases between them. This chain's CDR3 is CASSELPSGELFF. In DNA, the CDR3 is TGTGCCAGCAGTGAGCTTCCCTCGGGGGAGCTGTTTTTT.